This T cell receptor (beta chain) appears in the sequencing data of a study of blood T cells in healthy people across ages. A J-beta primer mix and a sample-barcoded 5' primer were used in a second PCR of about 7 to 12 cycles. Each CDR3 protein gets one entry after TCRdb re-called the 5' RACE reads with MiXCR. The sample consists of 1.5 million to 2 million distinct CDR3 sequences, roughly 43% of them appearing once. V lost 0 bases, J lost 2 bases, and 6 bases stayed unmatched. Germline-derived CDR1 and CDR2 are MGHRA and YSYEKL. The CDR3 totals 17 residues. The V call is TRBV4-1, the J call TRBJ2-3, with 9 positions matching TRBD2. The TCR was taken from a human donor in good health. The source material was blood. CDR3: CASSQEIAGAPTDTQYF. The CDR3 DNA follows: TGCGCCAGCAGCCAAGAGATAGCGGGGGCCCCCACAGATACGCAGTATTTT.